Following are 14 T cell receptor beta chains from one sample sequenced in a study of early T cells in non-severe SARS-CoV-2 infection. TCRdb passed the 5' RACE reads through MiXCR, listing each CDR3 protein once. Here the sample spans about 30,000 distinct CDR3 sequences, less than 6.5% being singletons. The specimen was whole blood. These receptors were collected from an adult who was a healthcare worker with PCR-confirmed SARS-CoV-2 infection or an uninfected control (not recorded which).

The chain uses TRBV6-2 or TRBV6-3 and TRBJ2-7; D is uncertain. The germline V gene encodes CDR1 MNHEY and CDR2 SVGEGT. This CDR3 comprises 14 residues. V was cut by 7 bases and J by 3 bases, with 16 bases left in between. CDR3 nucleotide sequence: TGTGCCAGCATTCTCTCCCAGGCAAACTACGAGCAGTACTTC. Amino acid sequence: CASILSQANYEQYF.

A few counts support this clonotype. The chain links TRBV7-2 to TRBJ2-2, with TRBD2 identical over 11 bases. V was pared by 4 bases and J by 4 bases, with 5 bases of the junction left unmatched. Germline assignment: CDR1 SGHTA and CDR2 FQGNSA. This CDR3 comprises 16 residues. The CDR3 spells CASSSTSGSLTGELFF. The DNA for the CDR3 is TGTGCCAGCAGCTCCACTAGCGGGAGCCTCACCGGGGAGCTGTTTTTT.

As regards this clonotype: A much bigger clone sits one base away, suggesting this may be a read error. The chain couples TRBV2 to TRBJ2-3, with D hard to call. Trimming stripped 0 bases from V and 4 bases from J, with 14 bases between. The germline V gene encodes CDR1 SNHLY and CDR2 FYNNEI. The CDR3 runs 16 residues. CDR3 sequence: CASSEAFGGTSDTQYF. The DNA for the CDR3 is TGTGCCAGCAGTGAAGCGTTTGGCGGAACGTCAGATACGCAGTATTTT. The full variable domain, rest sourced from reference TRBV2 and TRBJ2-3, is EPEVTQTPSHQVTQMGQEVILRCVPISNHLYFYWYRQILGQKVEFLVSFYNNEISEKSEIFDDQFSVERPDGSNFTLKIRSTKLEDSAMYFCASSEAFGGTSDTQYFGPGTRLTVL.

This clonotype was observed a few times. The chain has TRBV11-2 and TRBJ2-3, with D perhaps TRBD1 or TRBD2 (5 bases each). Germline loops: CDR1 SGHAT, CDR2 FQNNGV. The V and J ends lost 4 bases and 9 bases respectively, with 11 bases between them. This CDR3 has 12 amino acids. The CDR3 DNA reads as TGTGCCAGCAGCTCGGGACCACGGACGCAGTATTTT. This sequence encodes CASSSGPRTQYF.

The V gene is TRBV4-2, the J gene TRBJ2-1, with 7 bases aligning to TRBD1. The ends lost 5 bases at V and 15 bases at J; junction bases unmatched: 13. The CDR3 has 13 residues. Looked up from germline, CDR1 is LGHNA and CDR2 is YNFKEQ. The CDR3 nucleotides are TGTGCCAGCAGCACCTCCTCAACAGGGGCCGCGTTCTTC. This translates into CASSTSSTGAAFF.

This clonotype was found a few times. J is TRBJ2-5 and V is TRBV7-9; D call uncertain. Germline V lookup: CDR1 SEHNR, CDR2 FQNEAQ (reference sequence). V lost 6 bases and J 4 bases, leaving 9 bases between the germline ends. This CDR3 comprises 12 residues. The CDR3 sequence is CASSSIAETQYF. CDR3 sequence (DNA): TGTGCCAGCAGTTCCATAGCAGAGACCCAGTACTTC.

This clonotype has more than one count but fewer than ten. The chain joins TRBV4-2 to TRBJ2-7; unclear D gene. V shed 0 bases and J shed 2 bases, with 11 bases lying between them. The CDR3 is 15 residues long. Germline CDR1 is LGHNA and CDR2 is YNFKEQ. The CDR3 sequence: CASSQENYGTYEQYF. The CDR3 nucleotides are TGTGCCAGCAGCCAAGAGAATTACGGAACCTACGAGCAGTACTTC.

This clonotype occurred many times. This chain connects TRBV7-6 to TRBJ2-2; 7 nucleotides match TRBD1. The ends lost 0 bases at V and 5 bases at J; junction bases unmatched: 6. The CDR3 spans 16 residues. Germline V gives CDR1 SGHVS, CDR2 FNYEAQ. CDR3 sequence reads: CASSLATGVVTGELFF. DNA of the CDR3: TGTGCCAGCAGCTTAGCCACAGGGGTGGTAACCGGGGAGCTGTTTTTT. Filled out from reference TRBV7-6 and TRBJ2-2, the complete variable domain reads GAGVSQSPRYKVTKRGQDVALRCDPISGHVSLYWYRQALGQGPEFLTYFNYEAQQDKSGLPNDRFSAERPEGSISTLTIQRTEQRDSAMYRCASSLATGVVTGELFFGEGSRLTVL.

This clonotype was observed at least ten times. The chain carries TRBV27 and TRBJ1-2, with 9 bases fitting TRBD1. V gave up 6 bases and J gave up 8 bases; unmatched junction bases: 7. The V gene's germline CDR1 is MNHEY and CDR2 SMNVEV (reference sequence). This CDR3 contains 13 residues. The CDR3 region has the DNA TGTGCCAGCAGAAAGGACAGGGGAGGAGGCTACACCTTC. This gives the protein CASRKDRGGGYTF.

In its sample, this clonotype was seen many times. The chain combines TRBV10-3 with TRBJ2-1, with TRBD2 as a possible D gene (5 bases). The CDR3 consists of 17 residues. V lost 4 bases to trimming and J lost 0 bases, with 16 bases between them. The germline V gene has CDR1 ENHRY and CDR2 SYGVKD. CDR3 in DNA: TGTGCCATCAGTGCGGTCGGCAGCGGAACCTCCTACAATGAGCAGTTCTTC. Residues: CAISAVGSGTSYNEQFF.

In this sample, this clonotype turned up many times. The V call is TRBV9, the J call TRBJ2-1; D gene ambiguous. V gave up 2 bases and J gave up 4 bases, with 7 bases separating them. This CDR3 spans 13 amino acids. Germline V gives CDR1 SGDLS, CDR2 YYNGEE. This CDR3 reads CASSVDGYNEQFF. The CDR3 region has the DNA TGTGCCAGCAGCGTTGACGGTTACAATGAGCAGTTCTTC.

This chain links TRBV19 with TRBJ1-5; unclear D gene. The CDR3 covers 13 residues. CDR1 LNHDA and CDR2 SQIVND come from the germline V gene (reference sequence). The ends were cut back, 7 bases at V and 1 base at J, with 8 bases in the middle. CDR3 nucleotides: TGTGCCAGTAATCCTCAGAGCAATCAGCCCCAGCATTTT. Its protein is CASNPQSNQPQHF.

This clonotype showed up many times. V usage is TRBV5-1 and J usage is TRBJ2-1, with TRBD2 as a possible D gene (5 bases). Germline V gene sequence: CDR1 SGHRS, CDR2 YFSETQ. V was pared by 5 bases and J by 2 bases, with 20 bases between. This CDR3 contains 17 residues. CDR3 protein: CASRDRGLPRTYNEQFF. The DNA for the CDR3 is TGCGCCAGCAGAGATCGGGGTTTGCCGAGAACCTACAATGAGCAGTTCTTC. Full variable domain (missing parts from reference TRBV5-1 and TRBJ2-1): KAGVTQTPRYLIKTRGQQVTLSCSPISGHRSVSWYQQTPGQGLQFLFEYFSETQRNKGNFPGRFSGRQFSNSRSEMNVSTLELGDSALYLCASRDRGLPRTYNEQFFGPGTRLTVL.

This clonotype was recorded at least ten times. V and J are TRBV18 and TRBJ1-1; a weak D match, TRBD1 (5 bases). The CDR3 is 16 residues long. The germline gives CDR1 KGHSH, CDR2 LQKENI. V lost 3 bases and J 0 bases, leaving 14 bases between the germline ends. CDR3 DNA: TGTGCCAGCTCACCCTCCCGGGACGGAATGAACACTGAAGCTTTCTTT. It yields the protein CASSPSRDGMNTEAFF.